This passage covers 15 T cell receptor beta chains from one sample sequenced in a study of T-cell memory formation after mild COVID-19. TCRdb processed the 5' RACE reads anew with MiXCR; each CDR3 protein has one entry. Among over 500,000 distinct CDR3 sequences listed, roughly 17% were seen once. What was sequenced was PBMCs or a T cell subset sorted from them (not recorded which). The receptors come from an adult woman who had mild COVID-19 (a few samples of this study predate the infection). Cell type and time point are not known.

The CDR3 loop reads CASSFIRDRGSTIYF. As DNA, the CDR3 is TGTGCCAGCAGCTTCATCCGGGACAGGGGGAGCACCATATATTTT. This chain joins TRBV11-2 and TRBJ1-3; 11 bases are shared with TRBD1. V shed 3 bases and J 9 bases; nucleotides not matched to a gene: 7. The CDR3 is 15 amino acids. Germline values: CDR1 SGHAT, CDR2 FQNNGV.

The V and J genes are TRBV5-1 and TRBJ2-4; tentatively, D is TRBD1 (8 bases). V was cut by 4 bases and J by 7 bases, with 15 bases left in between. The CDR3 is 14 residues long. Per germline, CDR1 SGHRS and CDR2 YFSETQ. CDR3 nucleotides: TGCGCCAGCAGCATGACAGGGGAGGGTAACATTCAGTACTTC. This translates into CASSMTGEGNIQYF.

Many counts were recorded for this clonotype. The chain recombines TRBV9 with TRBJ1-2, with no clear D. Trimming took off 4 bases at V and 6 bases at J, with 28 bases between the two ends. There are 18 residues in the CDR3. CDR1 is SGDLS, CDR2 YYNGEE, per germline. CDR3 protein: CASSPFALGSGAGHGYTF. In DNA, the CDR3 is TGTGCCAGCAGCCCCTTTGCTCTAGGATCGGGAGCTGGCCATGGCTACACCTTC. Variable domain in full (rest from reference TRBV9 and TRBJ1-2): DSGVTQTPKHLITATGQRVTLRCSPRSGDLSVYWYQQSLDQGLQFLIQYYNGEERAKGNILERFSAQQFPDLHSELNLSSLELGDSALYFCASSPFALGSGAGHGYTFGSGTRLTVV.

This rearrangement joins TRBV9 to TRBJ2-1; TRBD2 aligns across 8 bases. This CDR3 has 15 amino acids. Germline V gene data show CDR1 as SGDLS and CDR2 as YYNGEE. Trimming removed 4 bases from V and 7 bases from J; junction bases left unmatched: 10. CDR3: CASSPRLGGGNEQFF. As DNA, the CDR3 is TGTGCCAGCAGCCCGCGACTAGGCGGGGGGAATGAGCAGTTCTTC.

This chain uses TRBV3-2 with TRBJ1-6; the table's D call, TRBD1, was not checked against the DNA. TRBV3-2 is given as a pseudogene. This CDR3 is built from 14 residues. As DNA, the CDR3 is TGTGCCTATTCACGGACAGGTGATAATTCACCCCTCCACTTT. This codes for CAYSRTGDNSPLHF.

This clonotype was seen repeatedly, ten times or more. The chain combines TRBV6-5 with TRBJ1-1, with TRBD1 as a possible D gene (5 bases). The CDR3 is 13 amino acids. In germline, CDR1 is MNHEY, CDR2 SVGAGI. V was cut by 2 bases and J by 2 bases, with 6 bases left in between. CDR3: CASSYGDNTEAFF. Written as DNA, the CDR3 is TGTGCCAGCAGTTACGGGGACAACACTGAAGCTTTCTTT.

The rearrangement uses TRBV7-8 and TRBJ2-1; TRBD2 aligns across 11 bases. The CDR3 spans 16 residues. Trimming cost V 5 bases and J 5 bases; bases outside gene matches: 8. Germline V gene data show CDR1 as SGHVS and CDR2 as FQNEAQ. The CDR3 DNA is TGTGCCAGCAGCGCAGGAGGGACTAGCGGTCACAATGAGCAGTTCTTC. This encodes CASSAGGTSGHNEQFF.

The gene calls are TRBV18 and TRBJ1-1, with unresolved D. The CDR3 has 13 amino acids. Trimming took off 2 bases at V and 3 bases at J, with 7 bases between the two ends. CDR1 is KGHSH and CDR2 is LQKENI in the germline V gene. The CDR3 bases are TGTGCCAGCTCACCAGAATTGCACACTGAAGCTTTCTTT. The encoded protein is CASSPELHTEAFF.

This clonotype has more than one count but fewer than ten. V is TRBV6-5 and J is TRBJ2-7; D perhaps matches TRBD2 (6 bases). Germline CDR1 reads MNHEY; CDR2 reads SVGAGI. V was pared by 8 bases and J by 6 bases, with 20 bases between. This CDR3 is 14 amino acids long. The CDR3 DNA is TGTGCCAGCGGGGGGAGAGGGGTAGGTGGCGAGCAGTACTTC. It yields the protein CASGGRGVGGEQYF.

This clonotype has more than one count but fewer than ten. The chain employs TRBV19 and TRBJ2-7, with D unresolved. The CDR3 spans 17 residues. The germline V and J ends were trimmed by 3 bases and 6 bases, with 24 bases remaining between them. In germline, CDR1 is LNHDA, CDR2 SQIVND (reference sequence). CDR3 region: CASSIGSKSRPFGEQYF. The CDR3 nucleotides read TGTGCCAGTAGTATTGGGTCCAAGTCGCGACCCTTCGGCGAGCAGTACTTC. The variable domain in full, completed from reference TRBV19 and TRBJ2-7, reads DGGITQSPKYLFRKEGQNVTLSCEQNLNHDAMYWYRQDPGQGLRLIYYSQIVNDFQKGDIAEGYSVSREKKESFPLTVTSAQKNPTAFYLCASSIGSKSRPFGEQYFGPGTRLTVT.

This clonotype was seen only a few times. V is TRBV19 and J is TRBJ1-5; D is perhaps TRBD1 (6 bases). Per the germline V gene, CDR1 is LNHDA and CDR2 is SQIVND (reference sequence). Between the trimmed V and J ends, which lost 5 bases and 0 bases, there was a span of 11 bases. The CDR3 runs to 15 residues. The DNA for the CDR3 is TGTGCCAGTAGTTATGACAGGAGTAGCAATCAGCCCCAGCATTTT. Amino acids: CASSYDRSSNQPQHF.

This clonotype has more than one count but fewer than ten. The chain has TRBV2 and TRBJ2-1; tentatively, D is TRBD1 or TRBD2 (6 bases each). The V end was cut by 6 bases, the J end by 2 bases, with 8 bases between. The CDR3 spans 13 residues. Germline values: CDR1 SNHLY, CDR2 FYNNEI. The chain's CDR3 is CASSGGPYNEQFF. The CDR3, as DNA: TGTGCCAGCAGCGGGGGCCCCTACAATGAGCAGTTCTTC.

The J gene is TRBJ2-1, the V gene TRBV5-1; 11 nucleotides align to TRBD2. In germline, CDR1 is SGHRS, CDR2 YFSETQ. The CDR3 is 17 residues long. V trimming: 4 bases; J trimming: 3 bases; junction bases outside the gene matches: 9. CDR3 bases: TGCGCCAGCAGCATGGCCGGGACTAGCGGCCTCTACAATGAGCAGTTCTTC. Encoded protein: CASSMAGTSGLYNEQFF.

This clonotype has only a few counts. CDR3 region: CASSRNTEGQPQHF. The CDR3 nucleotides read TGTGCCAGCAGCCGTAACACTGAGGGGCAGCCCCAGCATTTT. This chain connects TRBV12-3 or TRBV12-4 to TRBJ1-5; perhaps TRBD1 as D (5 bases). The CDR3 has 14 residues. Trimming left V 6 bases short and J 7 bases short, with 16 bases between.

The J gene is TRBJ2-3, the V gene TRBV15; D possibly corresponds to TRBD2 (6 bases). This CDR3 has 13 residues. The ends were cut back, 0 bases at V and 10 bases at J, with 11 bases in the middle. CDR1 and CDR2 (germline): LNHNV, YYDKDF (reference sequence). The CDR3 DNA reads TGTGCCACCAGCAGAGATCCGGGAGAATCGCAGTATTTT. Encoded protein: CATSRDPGESQYF.